This section outlines one T cell receptor (beta chain) sequence together with its context. Its specificity is unknown. The sample is drawn from a study of T cell clusters in autoimmune cytopenias. Study overall: A median age of around 59 years and mean of approximately 50 years characterized healthy donor controls.

TRB rearrangements were amplified by touch-down multiplex PCR with mixed TRB-A/B primers. Reanalyzing the multiplex PCR reads, TCRdb keeps one entry per CDR3 protein, without DNA. The sample has under 15,000 distinct CDR3 sequences. Each sample's input was roughly 270 ng genomic DNA, roughly 38,000 genome equivalents. The germline V gene has CDR1 MNHEY and CDR2 SVGAGI. The CDR3 contains 11 residues. Findings of the study overall: Compared with active autoimmune hepatitis patients, healthy donors showed roughly 2.7-fold more exclusive TRB clusters.

This same sample was also part of a study on T cell repertoires in aging, cancer and after chemotherapy. As that report states: Healthy donors lost TCR diversity with age mainly through richness, cancer patients through richness and evenness.

V and J are TRBV6-5 and TRBJ2-2. The sequence derives from a human donor in good health. The source material was peripheral blood. This CDR3 is CASRRTGELFF.